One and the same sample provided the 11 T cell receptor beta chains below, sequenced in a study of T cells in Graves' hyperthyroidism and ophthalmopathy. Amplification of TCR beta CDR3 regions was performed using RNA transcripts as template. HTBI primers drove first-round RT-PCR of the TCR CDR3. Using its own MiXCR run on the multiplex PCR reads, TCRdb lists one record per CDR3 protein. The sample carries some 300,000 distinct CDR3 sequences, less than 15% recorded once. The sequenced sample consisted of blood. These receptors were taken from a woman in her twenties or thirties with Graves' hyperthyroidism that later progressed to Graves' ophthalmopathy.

The DNA of the CDR3 is TGTGCCAGCAGCGGGACAGACGAGCAGTACTTC. Amino acid sequence: CASSGTDEQYF. The chain employs TRBV7-2 and TRBJ2-7; TRBD1 agrees at 7 bases. The V gene's germline CDR1 is SGHTA and CDR2 FQGNSA. Trimming at V came to 5 bases and at J to 5 bases, leaving 0 bases not matched to a gene. This CDR3 comprises 11 residues. Combining the CDR3 with reference TRBV7-2 and TRBJ2-7 gives the whole variable domain GAGVSQSPSNKVTEKGKDVELRCDPISGHTALYWYRQSLGQGLEFLIYFQGNSAPDKSGLPSDRFSAERTGGSVSTLTIQRTQQEDSAVYLCASSGTDEQYFGPGTRLTVT.

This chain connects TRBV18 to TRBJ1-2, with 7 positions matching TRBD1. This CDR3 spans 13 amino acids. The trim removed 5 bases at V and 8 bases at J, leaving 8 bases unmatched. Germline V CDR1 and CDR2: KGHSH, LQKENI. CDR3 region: CASSSSRGYGYTF. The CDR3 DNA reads TGTGCCAGCTCATCGAGCAGGGGGTACGGCTACACCTTC.

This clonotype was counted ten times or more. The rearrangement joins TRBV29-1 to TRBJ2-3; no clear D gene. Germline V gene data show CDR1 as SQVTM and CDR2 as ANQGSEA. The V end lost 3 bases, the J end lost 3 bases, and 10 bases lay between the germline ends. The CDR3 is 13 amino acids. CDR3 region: CSVDDVGTDTQYF. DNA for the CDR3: TGCAGCGTTGATGATGTTGGAACAGATACGCAGTATTTT.

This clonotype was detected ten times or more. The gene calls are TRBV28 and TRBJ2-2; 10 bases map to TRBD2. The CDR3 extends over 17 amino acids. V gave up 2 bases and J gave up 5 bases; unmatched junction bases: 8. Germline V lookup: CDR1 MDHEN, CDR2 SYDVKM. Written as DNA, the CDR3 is TGTGCCAGCAGTTTAATACTTAAGACTAGCGGGACCGGGGAGCTGTTTTTT. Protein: CASSLILKTSGTGELFF.

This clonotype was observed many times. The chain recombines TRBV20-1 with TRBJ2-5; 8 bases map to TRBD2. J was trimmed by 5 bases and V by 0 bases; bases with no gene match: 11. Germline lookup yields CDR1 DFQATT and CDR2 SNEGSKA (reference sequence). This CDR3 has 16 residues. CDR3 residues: CSARDSRVAGLETQYF. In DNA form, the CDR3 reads TGCAGTGCTAGAGATTCGAGGGTAGCGGGATTGGAGACCCAGTACTTC.

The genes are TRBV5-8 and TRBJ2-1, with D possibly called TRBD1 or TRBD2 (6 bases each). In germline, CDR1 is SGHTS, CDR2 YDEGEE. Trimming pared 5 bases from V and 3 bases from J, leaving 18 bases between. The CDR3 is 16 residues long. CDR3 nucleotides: TGTGCCAGCAGTTCCTGGGGGGCGGGGCTCTACAATGAGCAGTTCTTC. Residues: CASSSWGAGLYNEQFF.

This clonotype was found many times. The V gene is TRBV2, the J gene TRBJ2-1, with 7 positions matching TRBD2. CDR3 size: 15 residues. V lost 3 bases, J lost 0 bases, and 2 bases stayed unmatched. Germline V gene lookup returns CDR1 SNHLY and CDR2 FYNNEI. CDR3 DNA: TGTGCCAGCAGTGAGGGGGGGTTCTCCTACAATGAGCAGTTCTTC. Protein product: CASSEGGFSYNEQFF.

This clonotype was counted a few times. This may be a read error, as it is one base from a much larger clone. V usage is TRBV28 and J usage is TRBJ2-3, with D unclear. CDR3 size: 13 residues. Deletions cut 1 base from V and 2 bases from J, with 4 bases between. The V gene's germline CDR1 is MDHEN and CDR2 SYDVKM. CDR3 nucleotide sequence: TGTGCCAGCAGTTTATCGACCACAGATACGCAGTATTTT. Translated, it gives CASSLSTTDTQYF.

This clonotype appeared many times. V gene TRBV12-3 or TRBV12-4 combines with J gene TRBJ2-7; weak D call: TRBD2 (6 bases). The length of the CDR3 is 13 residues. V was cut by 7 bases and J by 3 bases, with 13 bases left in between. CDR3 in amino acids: CASTGDLNYEQYF. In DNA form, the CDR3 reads TGTGCCAGCACTGGGGACTTGAACTACGAGCAGTACTTC.

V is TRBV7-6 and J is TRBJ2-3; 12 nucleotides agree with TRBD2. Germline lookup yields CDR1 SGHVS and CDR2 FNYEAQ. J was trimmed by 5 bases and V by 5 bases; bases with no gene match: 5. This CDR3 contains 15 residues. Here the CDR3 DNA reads TGTGCCAGCAGCCCTCGGACTAGCGGGATAGATACGCAGTATTTT. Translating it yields CASSPRTSGIDTQYF.

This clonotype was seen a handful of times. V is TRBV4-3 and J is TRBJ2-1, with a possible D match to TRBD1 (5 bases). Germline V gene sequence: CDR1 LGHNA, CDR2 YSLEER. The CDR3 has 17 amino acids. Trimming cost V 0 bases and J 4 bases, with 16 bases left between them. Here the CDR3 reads CASSQDSPQGWYNEQFF. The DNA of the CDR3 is TGCGCCAGCAGCCAAGATAGTCCGCAGGGTTGGTACAATGAGCAGTTCTTC.